Described below is a single T cell receptor (beta chain) sequence and its context. In the authors' workflow: Reference gene primer amplification gave nucleated cell count estimates. Generated by immunoSEQ multiplex PCR, the TCRdb table keeps only in-frame clones and is missing some. V, J and clone size are those of that table, while D and trimming were read from the DNA. In the table there are over 150,000 clones, under 95% of which are singletons. These data are taken from a study of blood T cell repertoires in COVID-19. V was clipped by 7 bases and J by 6 bases, with 9 bases between them. This CDR3 is 12 amino acids long. CDR1 is MNHEY and CDR2 is SVGAGI in the germline V gene.

The gene calls are TRBV6-5 and TRBJ1-4, with D possibly TRBD1 on 5 matching bases. What was sequenced was peripheral blood. The receptor comes from a man aged 45-65 years with acute or convalescent COVID-19. As DNA, the CDR3 is TGTGCCAGCAAATCCAGGGATGAAAAACTGTTTTTT. As protein: CASKSRDEKLFF.